The 18 T cell receptor beta chains below were found in one sample sequenced in a study of blood T cell repertoires in COVID-19. The table came from immunoSEQ multiplex PCR; TCRdb's copy has only in-frame clones and leaves some out. The data show under 200,000 clones, with roughly 89% seen just once and 10% held by the top ten. Sequenced input: peripheral blood. The source of these receptors is a woman between 65 and 79 years old with COVID-19, enrolled during active disease.

The chain uses TRBV12-3 or TRBV12-4 and TRBJ1-2, with D perhaps TRBD1 (6 bases). Trimming pared 3 bases from V and 6 bases from J, leaving 11 bases between. CDR3 size: 13 residues. DNA for the CDR3: TGTGCCAGCAGTTTGGGACACGTCGATGGCTACACCTTC. Protein: CASSLGHVDGYTF.

The rearrangement joins TRBV11-2 to TRBJ2-7, with a tentative D call TRBD2 (6 bases). CDR1 SGHAT and CDR2 FQNNGV come from the germline V gene. The CDR3 is 13 residues long. V was trimmed by 5 bases and J by 2 bases, leaving 10 bases between them. The CDR3 nucleotides read TGTGCCAGCAGCGGCCGACTAGCCTACGAGCAGTACTTC. Its protein product is CASSGRLAYEQYF.

The chain couples TRBV7-2 to TRBJ1-2, with D possibly TRBD1 on 6 matching bases. V was shortened by 6 bases and J by 6 bases, with 17 bases between the two germline ends. Germline-derived CDR1 and CDR2 are SGHTA and FQGNSA. The CDR3 length is 14 residues. CDR3 residues: CASSQGGDWNGYTF. DNA for the CDR3: TGTGCCAGCAGTCAAGGGGGAGATTGGAATGGCTACACCTTC.

The rearrangement joins TRBV7-2 to TRBJ2-1; 10 bases agree with TRBD2. The J segment lost 1 base and the V segment lost 3 bases, leaving 0 bases of the junction unmatched. CDR1 is SGHTA, CDR2 FQGNSA, per germline. The CDR3 length is 15 residues. Written as DNA, the CDR3 is TGTGCCAGCAGCTTTAGCGGGGGGTCCTACAATGAGCAGTTCTTC. Protein product: CASSFSGGSYNEQFF.

V is TRBV18 and J is TRBJ1-1, with D unresolved. The CDR3 is made up of 13 amino acids. V was trimmed by 7 bases and J by 5 bases, leaving 14 bases between them. Germline V gene lookup returns CDR1 KGHSH and CDR2 LQKENI. The CDR3 coding sequence is TGTGCCAGCTTGCCCCAGCGCGATACTGAAGCTTTCTTT. Its translation: CASLPQRDTEAFF.

This chain links TRBV5-1 with TRBJ2-7, with D perhaps TRBD1 (5 bases). This CDR3 is 15 amino acids long. The germline gives CDR1 SGHRS, CDR2 YFSETQ. Trimming removed 0 bases at V and 2 bases at J, with 12 bases between. CDR3 loop: CASSLGLGPAYEQYF. The DNA for the CDR3 is TGCGCCAGCAGCTTGGGTTTGGGGCCGGCCTACGAGCAGTACTTC. The variable domain in full, with the rest retrieved from reference TRBV5-1 and TRBJ2-7, is KAGVTQTPRYLIKTRGQQVTLSCSPISGHRSVSWYQQTPGQGLQFLFEYFSETQRNKGNFPGRFSGRQFSNSRSEMNVSTLELGDSALYLCASSLGLGPAYEQYFGPGTRLTVT.

This chain joins TRBV6-5 and TRBJ1-4, with 10 nucleotides matching TRBD1. This CDR3 is built from 15 residues. V was clipped by 8 bases and J by 0 bases; unmatched bases: 3. Looked up from germline, CDR1 is MNHEY and CDR2 is SVGAGI. The CDR3 reads CASGDRGATNEKLFF. The DNA for the CDR3 is TGTGCCAGCGGGGACAGGGGAGCAACTAATGAAAAACTGTTTTTT.

This clone has just one count. The chain employs TRBV6-5 and TRBJ1-5; possibly TRBD1 for D (5 bases). CDR1 and CDR2 from the germline V gene are MNHEY and SVGAGI. Trimming pared 6 bases from V and 1 base from J, leaving 7 bases between. This CDR3 is built from 13 residues. CDR3 sequence reads: CASRRDSNQPQHF. CDR3 coding DNA: TGTGCCAGCAGGCGGGACAGCAATCAGCCCCAGCATTTT.

V usage is TRBV6-6 and J usage is TRBJ1-3; D gene unclear. This CDR3 region has 13 residues. Germline V lookup: CDR1 MNHNY, CDR2 SVGAGI (reference sequence). V dropped 7 bases and J dropped 4 bases, with 11 bases sitting between them. Written as DNA, the CDR3 is TGTGCCAGCAACTCGGGGTCGGGAAACACCATATATTTT. Its translation is CASNSGSGNTIYF.

The chain recombines TRBV6-1 with TRBJ1-5, with TRBD1 as a possible D gene (5 bases). This CDR3 is 15 amino acids long. The V gene lost 7 bases and the J gene lost 0 bases, with 13 bases spanning the gap. Germline CDR1 MNHNS, CDR2 SASEGT. DNA of the CDR3: TGTGCCAGCACCGACCGTAGGGGTAGCAATCAGCCCCAGCATTTT. Protein sequence: CASTDRRGSNQPQHF.

This clone has only one observation. This chain links TRBV6-5 with TRBJ1-2; tentative D call: TRBD1 (6 bases). The CDR3 has 14 residues. The ends were cut back, 5 bases at V and 2 bases at J, with 12 bases in the middle. Germline CDR1 and CDR2: MNHEY and SVGAGI. The CDR3 region is CASSRTEPNYGYTF. The CDR3 nucleotides read TGTGCCAGCAGTCGGACAGAGCCCAACTATGGCTACACCTTC.

V and J are TRBV19 and TRBJ2-7; D perhaps matches TRBD1 (6 bases). Germline values: CDR1 LNHDA, CDR2 SQIVND (reference sequence). V was cut by 5 bases and J by 3 bases, with 14 bases left in between. CDR3 size: 14 residues. The CDR3 nucleotides are TGTGCCAGTAGTCCACCGGGACACAGCTACGAGCAGTACTTC. Protein: CASSPPGHSYEQYF.

V is TRBV6-5 and J is TRBJ1-4; 8 bases fit TRBD1. The CDR3 loop spans 14 amino acids. CDR1 is MNHEY, CDR2 SVGAGI, per germline. V dropped 4 bases and J dropped 6; count of bases not matched to a gene: 4. The CDR3 loop is CASSSRQGYEKLFF. CDR3 nucleotide sequence: TGTGCCAGCAGTTCAAGACAGGGGTATGAAAAACTGTTTTTT.

The chain recombines TRBV18 with TRBJ2-7; perhaps TRBD2 as D (5 bases). Germline CDR1 KGHSH, CDR2 LQKENI. This CDR3 has 14 amino acids. The V end lost 3 bases, the J end lost 0 bases, and 9 bases lay between the germline ends. The CDR3 DNA reads as TGTGCCAGCTCACCCGGACTGCTCTCCTACGAGCAGTACTTC. Translated, it gives CASSPGLLSYEQYF.

The V and J genes are TRBV30 and TRBJ2-5; tentatively, D is TRBD2 (6 bases). Germline V gene lookup returns CDR1 GTSNPN and CDR2 SVGIG (reference sequence). The V end was cut by 2 bases, the J end by 1 base, with 14 bases between. This CDR3 is built from 15 residues. The CDR3 protein is CAWSPPGTLQETQYF. In nucleotides, the CDR3 is TGTGCCTGGAGTCCTCCGGGGACTCTCCAAGAGACCCAGTACTTC.

The chain recombines TRBV3-1 (or the pseudogene TRBV3-2) with TRBJ2-3; D may be TRBD2 (5 bases). The CDR3 runs to 16 residues. CDR1 and CDR2 (germline): LGHDT, YNNKEL (reference sequence). V dropped 4 bases and J dropped 2 bases, with 16 bases sitting between them. CDR3 bases: TGTGCCAGCAGCCGTCGAAGGACTGCAGCCACAGATACGCAGTATTTT. Its protein is CASSRRRTAATDTQYF.

The V call is TRBV28, the J call TRBJ1-5; TRBD1 matches 7 bases. The V and J ends lost 4 bases and 2 bases, in that order; junction bases with no gene match: 5. The CDR3 sequence is 15 residues long. Germline assignment: CDR1 MDHEN and CDR2 SYDVKM. CDR3 sequence (DNA): TGTGCCAGCAGTTCCCATCAGGGGGGCAATCAGCCCCAGCATTTT. This gives the protein CASSSHQGGNQPQHF.

The chain carries TRBV4-2 and TRBJ1-3; D ambiguous. CDR3 size: 16 residues. The V end was cut by 0 bases, the J end by 0 bases, with 9 bases between. Germline CDR1 reads LGHNA; CDR2 reads YNFKEQ. The CDR3 nucleotides read TGTGCCAGCAGCCAAGAAGTCACTAACTCTGGAAACACCATATATTTT. Translating it yields CASSQEVTNSGNTIYF.